This TCR beta chain originates from a study of beta chain features in type 1 diabetes. Overall study context: Cells sorted and examined across all samples totaled around 110,000,000.

Of the isolated RNA, all was reverse transcribed, and so the sequenced material was expressed TCRB transcripts. About 3.6 million reads was the average for naive, central memory and regulatory T cell samples. Measured with immunoSEQ multiplex PCR; TCRdb has only the in-frame clones, and not every one. The sample holds some 150,000 clones, 9% to 10% seen once. There are a few counts of this clone. Its antigen is undetermined. General observations from the study: Type 1 diabetes patients had fewer VDJ junction insertions and more deletions. Compared to healthy donors, patients appeared to have naive, central memory and Treg TCRB repertoires that were more alike.

CDR1 and CDR2 (germline): ENHRY, SYGVKD. The CDR3 sequence is 16 residues long. The V end lost 4 bases, the J end lost 3 bases, and 18 bases lay between the germline ends. The chain has TRBV10-3 and TRBJ2-5; tentative D call: TRBD1 (5 bases). The sequenced material came from central memory CD4+ T cells from blood. This TCR was recovered from a middle-aged woman in good health. CDR3 amino acids: CAISGAQGKGKETQYF. The CDR3 DNA reads TGTGCCATCAGTGGGGCGCAGGGCAAGGGGAAAGAGACCCAGTACTTC.